Following are 20 T cell receptor beta chains from one sample sequenced in a study of blood T cells in healthy people across ages. A sample-barcoded 5' primer and a J-beta primer mix were used in a second PCR of about 7 to 11 cycles. TCRdb passed the 5' RACE reads through MiXCR, listing each CDR3 protein once. The table records approximately 1.5 million distinct CDR3 sequences, around 36% of them present only once. Specimen: blood. The receptors come from a woman in her twenties or thirties in good health.

This clonotype came up many times. V and J are TRBV10-3 and TRBJ2-3; D might be TRBD2 (6 bases). Between the trimmed V and J ends, which lost 3 bases and 3 bases, there was a span of 10 bases. The germline V gene has CDR1 ENHRY and CDR2 SYGVKD. The CDR3 has 14 amino acids. CDR3 DNA sequence: TGTGCCATCAGTGAAAGAAGCGGGACAGATACGCAGTATTTT. As protein: CAISERSGTDTQYF.

V is TRBV2 and J is TRBJ2-5, with TRBD2 matching 14 bases. The V gene end was trimmed by 7 bases and the J gene end by 4 bases; junction bases not matched to a gene: 5. The CDR3 sequence is 15 residues long. The germline CDR1 and CDR2 sequences are SNHLY and FYNNEI. The DNA of the CDR3 is TGTGCCAGCACCGGGACTAGCGGGGGTCGAGAGACCCAGTACTTC. Translated, it gives CASTGTSGGRETQYF. Looking up the rest from reference TRBV2 and TRBJ2-5 gives the full variable domain: EPEVTQTPSHQVTQMGQEVILRCVPISNHLYFYWYRQILGQKVEFLVSFYNNEISEKSEIFDDQFSVERPDGSNFTLKIRSTKLEDSAMYFCASTGTSGGRETQYFGPGTRLLVL.

The J gene is TRBJ2-1, the V gene TRBV4-2; maybe TRBD2 (5 bases). This CDR3 has 15 residues. Germline values: CDR1 LGHNA, CDR2 YNFKEQ. V was shortened by 0 bases and J by 4 bases, with 10 bases between the two germline ends. The DNA of the CDR3 is TGTGCCAGCAGCCAAGAGGACTTCCTGTACAATGAGCAGTTCTTC. Translated: CASSQEDFLYNEQFF.

This clonotype has a handful of counts. This chain connects TRBV30 to TRBJ2-6; no definite D call. V lost 2 bases to trimming and J lost 10 bases, with 12 bases between them. CDR3 size: 13 residues. Per germline, CDR1 GTSNPN and CDR2 SVGIG (reference sequence). The CDR3 reads CAWSRASSNVLTF. In DNA form, the CDR3 reads TGTGCCTGGAGTCGAGCCAGTTCTAACGTCCTGACTTTC.

This clonotype was counted only a few times. The chain combines TRBV20-1 with TRBJ2-2; TRBD2 matches at 15 bases. V shed 1 base and J 5 bases; nucleotides not matched to a gene: 8. There are 18 residues in the CDR3. CDR1 is DFQATT and CDR2 is SNEGSKA in the germline V gene (reference sequence). The CDR3 DNA reads TGCAGTGCTAGAGGAGGACTAGCGGGAGGGCCAAGGACCGGGGAGCTGTTTTTT. Translated: CSARGGLAGGPRTGELFF.

This clonotype was recorded many times. V gene TRBV5-5 combines with J gene TRBJ2-7; no definite D call. Trimming pared 1 base from V and 4 bases from J, leaving 12 bases between. CDR1 and CDR2 from the germline V gene are SGHKS and YYEKEE (reference sequence). CDR3 size: 14 residues. The CDR3 loop is CASSLIGGDYEQYF. Written as DNA, the CDR3 is TGTGCCAGCAGCTTGATAGGTGGGGATTACGAGCAGTACTTC.

This clonotype has more than one count but fewer than ten. This sequence joins TRBV3-1 and TRBJ2-1, with a tentative D call TRBD2 (6 bases). The CDR3 covers 17 residues. V was cut by 0 bases and J by 7 bases, with 19 bases left in between. The germline V gene has CDR1 LGHDT and CDR2 YNNKEL (reference sequence). In nucleotides, the CDR3 is TGTGCCAGCAGCCAAGATAAAGACGGGAGACCTGGGAATGAGCAGTTCTTC. Protein: CASSQDKDGRPGNEQFF.

The V gene is TRBV27, the J gene TRBJ2-7; 7 nucleotides align to TRBD2. Germline V gene lookup returns CDR1 MNHEY and CDR2 SMNVEV (reference sequence). The CDR3 is made up of 14 amino acids. V lost 9 bases and J lost 3; bases outside the gene matches: 11. This CDR3 reads CASGGSSGLYEQYF. CDR3 sequence (DNA): TGTGCCAGTGGGGGGTCTAGCGGTCTCTACGAGCAGTACTTC.

The rearrangement joins TRBV11-2 to TRBJ2-5; 9 bases agree with TRBD2. CDR3 length: 15 amino acids. The V and J ends lost 0 bases and 4 bases, in that order; junction bases with no gene match: 3. Germline-derived CDR1 and CDR2 are SGHAT and FQNNGV. As DNA, the CDR3 is TGTGCCAGCAGCTTAGATAAACTAGCGGGAGAGACCCAGTACTTC. Protein: CASSLDKLAGETQYF.

The chain employs TRBV7-2 and TRBJ2-1; TRBD2 matches at 10 bases. V dropped 5 bases and J dropped 9; count of bases not matched to a gene: 16. Per the germline V gene, CDR1 is SGHTA and CDR2 is FQGNSA. The CDR3 is 17 residues long. The chain's CDR3 is CASSPQPGLAPYGEQFF. The CDR3 DNA follows: TGTGCCAGCAGCCCACAACCGGGACTAGCGCCCTACGGTGAGCAGTTCTTC.

The chain uses TRBV27 and TRBJ2-7, with TRBD2 identical over 7 bases. Germline values: CDR1 MNHEY, CDR2 SMNVEV (reference sequence). The CDR3 sequence is 16 residues long. The V segment lost 8 bases and the J segment 1 base; nucleotides outside the gene matches: 14. The CDR3 region is CASQDRGEGRSYEQYF. CDR3 in DNA: TGTGCCAGCCAAGATCGGGGGGAGGGGAGGTCCTACGAGCAGTACTTC.

This chain links TRBV20-1 with TRBJ2-7, with TRBD2 matching 10 bases. Per germline, CDR1 DFQATT and CDR2 SNEGSKA (reference sequence). The CDR3 is made up of 15 amino acids. The CDR3 protein is CSAQLRLAGPREQYF. CDR3 nucleotides: TGCAGCGCCCAACTCAGACTAGCGGGTCCGCGGGAGCAGTACTTC.

This clonotype was seen a few times. The rearrangement uses TRBV2 and TRBJ1-2; weak D call: TRBD1 (5 bases). This CDR3 spans 13 amino acids. Germline CDR1 reads SNHLY; CDR2 reads FYNNEI. The V gene lost 7 bases and the J gene lost 6 bases, with 15 bases spanning the gap. Here the CDR3 reads CASNGGRGDGYTF. As DNA, the CDR3 is TGTGCCAGCAACGGTGGGAGGGGTGATGGCTACACCTTC.

This clonotype was seen only a few times. This rearrangement joins TRBV28 to TRBJ2-4, with D unclear. The ends were cut back, 11 bases at V and 0 bases at J, with 17 bases in the middle. Per germline, CDR1 MDHEN and CDR2 SYDVKM. The CDR3 totals 15 residues. The CDR3 sequence: CAASPGFLAKNIQYF. The CDR3, as DNA: TGTGCCGCAAGCCCGGGCTTTCTAGCCAAAAACATTCAGTACTTC.

The V and J genes are TRBV20-1 and TRBJ2-7; D is perhaps TRBD2 (6 bases). V lost 3 bases, J lost 2 bases, and 8 bases lay in between. The length of the CDR3 is 12 residues. Germline V gene sequence: CDR1 DFQATT, CDR2 SNEGSKA (reference sequence). DNA for the CDR3: TGCAGTGCTAGCGGGAGTGCCTACGAGCAGTACTTC. This gives the protein CSASGSAYEQYF.

In its sample, this clonotype was seen a few times. V is TRBV5-6 and J is TRBJ2-1; D tentatively fits TRBD1 or TRBD2 (5 bases each). The CDR3 sequence is 15 residues long. The V end lost 2 bases, the J end lost 7 bases, and 16 bases lay between the germline ends. The germline V gene has CDR1 SGHDT and CDR2 YYEEEE. The CDR3 sequence: CASSLFGTDYNEQFF. As DNA, the CDR3 is TGTGCCAGCAGCTTATTCGGGACGGATTATAATGAGCAGTTCTTC.

The J gene is TRBJ2-7, the V gene TRBV5-1; maybe TRBD1 (5 bases). CDR3 length: 16 residues. The ends were cut back, 9 bases at V and 1 base at J, with 23 bases in the middle. Germline V CDR1 and CDR2: SGHRS, YFSETQ. CDR3 region: CATLDGDRTISYEQYF. The CDR3 DNA reads TGCGCCACGCTCGACGGAGACAGAACTATTTCCTACGAGCAGTACTTC.

V and J are TRBV29-1 and TRBJ1-3; D is unclear. Germline assignment: CDR1 SQVTM and CDR2 ANQGSEA. The V end lost 0 bases, the J end lost 0 bases, and 9 bases lay between the germline ends. The CDR3 has 15 amino acids. CDR3 loop: CSVEEGRFSGNTIYF. The CDR3 DNA is TGCAGCGTTGAAGAGGGCAGATTCTCTGGAAACACCATATATTTT.

This chain uses TRBV7-9 with TRBJ1-2; the D gene is possibly TRBD1 (5 bases). This CDR3 region has 15 residues. Trimming left V 1 base short and J 1 base short, with 10 bases between. Germline V gene data show CDR1 as SEHNR and CDR2 as FQNEAQ (reference sequence). The CDR3 region has the DNA TGTGCCAGCAGCTTAGGGGGCGGTGATAACTATGGCTACACCTTC. Translation: CASSLGGGDNYGYTF.

This clonotype was recorded a few times. This chain links TRBV5-4 with TRBJ2-7; 8 bases are shared with TRBD1. From germline, CDR1 is SGHNT and CDR2 YYREEE (reference sequence). V trimming: 4 bases; J trimming: 2 bases; junction bases outside the gene matches: 11. This CDR3 region has 16 residues. The CDR3 DNA is TGTGCCAGCAGCACCCTGACAGGGGTTGTTCCCTACGAGCAGTACTTC. Its translation: CASSTLTGVVPYEQYF.